The 5 T cell receptor beta chains in this list originate from one sample, sequenced in a study of T cell responses to AZD1222 COVID-19 vaccine. Method: immunoSEQ multiplex PCR; TCRdb's copy keeps in-frame clones and lacks some. Among roughly 58,000 clones listed, more than 80% were seen once. The specimen was peripheral blood, collected on day 0 of MenACWY control vaccination. All receptors come from an adult in good health.

The V and J genes are TRBV4-3 and TRBJ2-1, with no clear D. V was pared by 0 bases and J by 0 bases, with 12 bases between. This CDR3 spans 17 amino acids. The V gene's germline CDR1 is LGHNA and CDR2 YSLEER. The CDR3 protein is CASSQDWSRASYNEQFF. The CDR3 DNA sequence: TGCGCCAGCAGCCAAGATTGGAGCCGAGCCTCCTACAATGAGCAGTTCTTC.

This chain uses TRBV18 with TRBJ2-2; D remains ambiguous. V lost 3 bases and J lost 4, with 15 bases in between. The germline V gene encodes CDR1 KGHSH and CDR2 LQKENI. The length of the CDR3 is 16 residues. Written as DNA, the CDR3 is TGTGCCAGCTCACCCCTTAGCTTGGGAACCACCGGGGAGCTGTTTTTT. It is translated as CASSPLSLGTTGELFF.

The gene calls are TRBV4-1 and TRBJ2-7; 9 bases match TRBD2. The CDR3 is 17 amino acids. The germline V gene encodes CDR1 MGHRA and CDR2 YSYEKL. J lost 2 bases, V lost 1 base, and 9 bases had no gene match. The CDR3 spells CASSQGGSGRSPYEQYF. The CDR3 region has the DNA TGCGCCAGCAGCCAAGGAGGGAGCGGGAGGTCTCCCTACGAGCAGTACTTC.

In this sample, this clone turned up a few times. The chain links TRBV6-1 to TRBJ2-6, with D unresolved. CDR1 and CDR2 (germline): MNHNS, SASEGT. The CDR3 runs 16 residues. V was clipped by 0 bases and J by 0 bases, with 6 bases between them. The CDR3 bases are TGTGCCAGCAGTGAAGCGGGCAACTCTGGGGCCAACGTCCTGACTTTC. Protein sequence: CASSEAGNSGANVLTF.

This clone was found once. The chain has TRBV5-1 and TRBJ2-2; D gene uncertain. In germline, CDR1 is SGHRS, CDR2 YFSETQ. The CDR3 covers 14 residues. With 3 bases removed from V and 1 base from J, the gap between germline ends came to 7 bases. The chain's CDR3 is CASSSGQNTGELFF. CDR3 DNA: TGCGCCAGCAGCTCTGGCCAGAACACCGGGGAGCTGTTTTTT.